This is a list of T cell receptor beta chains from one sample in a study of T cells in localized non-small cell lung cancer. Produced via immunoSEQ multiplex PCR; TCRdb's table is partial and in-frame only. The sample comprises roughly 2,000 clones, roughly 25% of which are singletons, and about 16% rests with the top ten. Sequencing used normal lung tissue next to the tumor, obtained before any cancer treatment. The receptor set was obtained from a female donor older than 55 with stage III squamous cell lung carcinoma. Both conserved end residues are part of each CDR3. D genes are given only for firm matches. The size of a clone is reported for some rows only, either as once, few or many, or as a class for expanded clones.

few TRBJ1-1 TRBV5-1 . CASSVDGMNTEAFF TGCGCCAGCAGCGTGGACGGGATGAACACTGAAGCTTTCTTT
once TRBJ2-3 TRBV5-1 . CASSLGGGEADTQYF TGCGCCAGCAGCTTGGGAGGTGGGGAGGCAGATACGCAGTATTTT
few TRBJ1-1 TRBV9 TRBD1 CASSEGTGSNTEAFF TGTGCCAGCAGCGAGGGGACAGGGTCGAACACTGAAGCTTTCTTT
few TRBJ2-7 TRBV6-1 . CASSEAGSWYEQYF TGTGCCAGCAGTGAAGCAGGGAGTTGGTACGAGCAGTACTTC
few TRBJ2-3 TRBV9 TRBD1 CASSMRGTGTDTQYF TGTGCCAGCAGTATGAGAGGGACAGGGACAGATACGCAGTATTTT
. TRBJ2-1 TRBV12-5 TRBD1 CASGPGQGAIGEQFF TGTGCTAGTGGTCCGGGACAGGGGGCTATTGGGGAGCAGTTCTTC
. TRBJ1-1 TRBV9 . CASSLEAQAGMNTEAFF TGTGCCAGCAGTCTTGAAGCTCAGGCCGGGATGAACACTGAAGCTTTCTTT
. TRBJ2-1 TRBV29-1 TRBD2 CSVLSGGAISYNEQFF TGCAGCGTCCTCAGCGGGGGGGCCATCTCCTACAATGAGCAGTTCTTC
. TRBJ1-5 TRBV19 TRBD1 CASIWTGGNQPQHF TGTGCCAGTATCTGGACAGGGGGGAATCAGCCCCAGCATTTT
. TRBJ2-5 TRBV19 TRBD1 CASSLPQGTGETQYF TGTGCCAGTAGTTTACCACAGGGGACGGGGGAGACCCAGTACTTC
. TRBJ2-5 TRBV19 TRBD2 CASGRGGEETQYF TGTGCCTCGGGGCGGGGGGGCGAAGAGACCCAGTACTTC
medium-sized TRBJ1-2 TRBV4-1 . CASNSQGNYGYTF TGCGCCAGCAACTCGCAGGGAAACTATGGCTACACCTTC
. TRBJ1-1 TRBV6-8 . CASSTRENTEAFF TGTGCCAGCAGTACTCGGGAGAACACTGAAGCTTTCTTT
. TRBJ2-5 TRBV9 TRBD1 CASTTGQVGTQYF TGTGCCAGCACCACGGGACAGGTCGGGACCCAGTACTTC
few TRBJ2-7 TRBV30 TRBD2 CAWTRGAYEQYF TGTGCCTGGACACGGGGGGCCTACGAGCAGTACTTC
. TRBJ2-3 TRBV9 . CASSVALGASGGGTDTQYF TGTGCCAGCAGCGTAGCCCTGGGGGCTAGCGGAGGGGGGACAGATACGCAGTATTTT
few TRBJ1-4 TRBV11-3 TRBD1 CASSPTGSTNEKLFF TGTGCCAGCAGCCCGACAGGGTCAACTAATGAAAAACTGTTTTTT
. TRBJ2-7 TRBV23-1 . CASSLVPSYEQYF TGCGCCAGCAGCTTGGTCCCCTCCTACGAGCAGTACTTC
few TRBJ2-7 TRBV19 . CASSMGVHEQYF TGTGCCAGTAGTATGGGGGTCCACGAGCAGTACTTC
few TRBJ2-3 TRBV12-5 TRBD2 CASAGLGGTDTQYF TGTGCCAGCGCGGGACTAGGAGGGACAGATACGCAGTATTTT
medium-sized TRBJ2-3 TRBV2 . CASSFSGAGEPDTQYF TGTGCCAGCAGCTTTTCAGGGGCGGGGGAGCCAGATACGCAGTATTTT
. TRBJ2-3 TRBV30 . CAWKVTDTQYF TGTGCCTGGAAGGTAACAGATACGCAGTATTTT
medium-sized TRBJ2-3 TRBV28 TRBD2 CASSHPIARLAPTSTDTQYF TGTGCCAGCAGCCACCCAATCGCTCGACTAGCGCCGACTAGCACAGATACGCAGTATTTT
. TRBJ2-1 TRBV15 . CATSSKVIYGLGNNEQFF TGTGCCACCAGCAGTAAAGTCATCTACGGACTGGGAAACAATGAGCAGTTCTTC
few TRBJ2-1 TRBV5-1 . CASSLVQGSYNEQFF TGCGCCAGCAGCTTGGTCCAGGGGTCCTACAATGAGCAGTTCTTC
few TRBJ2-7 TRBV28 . CASSLIIQAYEQYF TGTGCCAGCAGTTTAATCATACAGGCGTACGAGCAGTACTTC
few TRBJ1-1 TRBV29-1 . CSVAVQAFEAFF TGCAGCGTTGCGGTACAGGCCTTCGAAGCTTTCTTT
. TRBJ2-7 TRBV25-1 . CASSGRGSYEQYF TGTGCCAGCAGTGGCAGGGGTTCCTACGAGCAGTACTTC
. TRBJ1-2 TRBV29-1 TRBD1 CSVVWDRGYGYTF TGCAGCGTTGTTTGGGACAGGGGATATGGCTACACCTTC
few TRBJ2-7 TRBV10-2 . CASSEGGYEQYF TGCGCCAGCAGTGAGGGTGGCTACGAGCAGTACTTC
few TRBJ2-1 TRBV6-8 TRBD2 CASSKKAGGIINEQFF TGTGCCAGCAGTAAAAAAGCGGGAGGGATTATTAATGAGCAGTTCTTC
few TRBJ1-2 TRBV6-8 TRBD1 CASSERQDRPPTF TGTGCCAGCAGTGAGCGTCAGGACAGGCCTCCCACCTTC
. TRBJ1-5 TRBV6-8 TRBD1 CASSYGQASNQPQHF TGTGCCAGCAGTTACGGACAGGCTAGCAATCAGCCCCAGCATTTT
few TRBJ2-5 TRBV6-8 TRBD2 CASSYRGTSGVQETQYF TGTGCCAGCAGTTACCGGGGGACTAGCGGGGTTCAAGAGACCCAGTACTTC
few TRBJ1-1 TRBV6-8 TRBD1 CASRWTGQSEAFF TGTGCCAGCAGATGGACAGGCCAGAGTGAAGCTTTCTTT
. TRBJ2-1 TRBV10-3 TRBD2 CAISESLAELNEQFF TGTGCCATCAGTGAGTCTCTAGCGGAGCTCAATGAGCAGTTCTTC
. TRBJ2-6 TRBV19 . CASKREAGANVLTF TGTGCCAGTAAAAGGGAGGCTGGGGCCAACGTCCTGACTTTC
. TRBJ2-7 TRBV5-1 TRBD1 CASSFRGPSYEQYF TGCGCCAGCAGCTTCAGGGGGCCTTCCTACGAGCAGTACTTC
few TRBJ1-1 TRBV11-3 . CASSFRDMRQGEAFF TGTGCCAGCAGCTTTAGGGACATGCGGCAGGGCGAAGCTTTCTTT
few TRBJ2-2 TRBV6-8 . CASSALPGPGSGELFF TGTGCCAGCAGTGCCCTTCCGGGGCCTGGCAGCGGGGAGCTGTTTTTT
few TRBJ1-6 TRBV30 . CACRGEYNSPLHF TGTGCCTGTCGGGGAGAATATAATTCACCCCTCCACTTT
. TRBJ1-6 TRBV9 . CASSKKQGDERSPLHF TGTGCCAGCAGTAAAAAACAGGGAGATGAAAGGTCACCCCTCCACTTT
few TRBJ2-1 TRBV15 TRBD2 CATSRVLAGVSRQFF TGTGCCACCAGCAGAGTACTAGCGGGAGTTTCACGGCAGTTCTTC
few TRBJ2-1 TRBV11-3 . CASSLTRDHNEQFF TGTGCCAGCAGCTTAACCAGGGACCACAATGAGCAGTTCTTC
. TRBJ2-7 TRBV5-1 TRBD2 CASSLTSGSRYEQYF TGCGCCAGCAGCTTGACTAGCGGGAGCCGGTACGAGCAGTACTTC
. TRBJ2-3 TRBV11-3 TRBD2 CASSSPPIRGGGTDTQYF TGTGCCAGCAGCTCCCCGCCCATTCGGGGGGGCGGCACAGATACGCAGTATTTT
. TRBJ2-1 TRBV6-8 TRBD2 CASSTEGRGRAYGEQFF TGTGCCAGCAGTACGGAGGGGCGAGGGAGGGCCTATGGTGAGCAGTTCTTC